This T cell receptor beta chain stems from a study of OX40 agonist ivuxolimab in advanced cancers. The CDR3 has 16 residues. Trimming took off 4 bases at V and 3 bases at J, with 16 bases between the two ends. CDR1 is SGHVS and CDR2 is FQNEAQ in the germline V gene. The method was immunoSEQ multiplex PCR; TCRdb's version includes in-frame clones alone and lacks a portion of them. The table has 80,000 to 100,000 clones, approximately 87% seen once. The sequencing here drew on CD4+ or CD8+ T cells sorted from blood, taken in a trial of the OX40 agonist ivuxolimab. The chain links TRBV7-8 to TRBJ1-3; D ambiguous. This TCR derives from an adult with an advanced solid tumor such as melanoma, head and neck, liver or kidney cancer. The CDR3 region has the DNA TGTGCCAGCAGCTCTAGGCTGTCCGGGTTTGGAAACACCATATATTTT. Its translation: CASSSRLSGFGNTIYF.